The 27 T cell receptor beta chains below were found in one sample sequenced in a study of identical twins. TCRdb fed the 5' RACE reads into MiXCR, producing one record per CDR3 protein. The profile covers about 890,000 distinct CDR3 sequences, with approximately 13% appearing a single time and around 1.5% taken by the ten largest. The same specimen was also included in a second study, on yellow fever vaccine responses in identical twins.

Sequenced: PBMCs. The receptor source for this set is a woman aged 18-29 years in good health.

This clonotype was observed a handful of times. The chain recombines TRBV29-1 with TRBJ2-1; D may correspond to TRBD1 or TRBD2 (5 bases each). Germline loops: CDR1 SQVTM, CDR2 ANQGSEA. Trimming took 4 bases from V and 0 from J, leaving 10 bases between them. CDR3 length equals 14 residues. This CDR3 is CSVVGVSSYNEQFF. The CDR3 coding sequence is TGCAGCGTTGTGGGGGTTAGCTCCTACAATGAGCAGTTCTTC.

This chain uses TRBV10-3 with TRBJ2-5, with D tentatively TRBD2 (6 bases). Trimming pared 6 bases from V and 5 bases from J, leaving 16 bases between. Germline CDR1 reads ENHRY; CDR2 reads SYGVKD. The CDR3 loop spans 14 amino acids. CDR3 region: CAIRGSAGWETQYF. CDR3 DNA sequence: TGTGCCATCAGAGGGTCGGCGGGGTGGGAGACCCAGTACTTC.

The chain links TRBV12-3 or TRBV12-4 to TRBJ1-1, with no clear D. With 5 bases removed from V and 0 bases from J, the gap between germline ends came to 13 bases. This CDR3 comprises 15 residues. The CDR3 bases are TGTGCCAGCAGTCCCCATATTACAGTGAACACTGAAGCTTTCTTT. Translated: CASSPHITVNTEAFF.

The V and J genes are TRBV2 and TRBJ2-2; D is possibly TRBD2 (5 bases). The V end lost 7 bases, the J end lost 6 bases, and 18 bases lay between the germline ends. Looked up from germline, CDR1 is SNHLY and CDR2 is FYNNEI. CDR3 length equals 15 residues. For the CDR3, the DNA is TGTGCCAGCATGGGAGTCGGGTTTAACGCCGGGGAGCTGTTTTTT. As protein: CASMGVGFNAGELFF.

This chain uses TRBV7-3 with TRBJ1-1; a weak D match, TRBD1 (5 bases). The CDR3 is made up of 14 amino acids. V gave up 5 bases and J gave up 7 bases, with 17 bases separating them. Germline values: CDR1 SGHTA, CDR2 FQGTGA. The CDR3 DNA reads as TGTGCCAGCAGCCGTTCCGGGGCCGACGGTGAAGCTTTCTTT. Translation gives CASSRSGADGEAFF. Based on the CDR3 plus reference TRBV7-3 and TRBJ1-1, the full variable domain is GAGVSQTPSNKVTEKGKYVELRCDPISGHTALYWYRQSLGQGPEFLIYFQGTGAADDSGLPNDRFFAVRPEGSVSTLKIQRTERGDSAVYLCASSRSGADGEAFFGQGTRLTVV.

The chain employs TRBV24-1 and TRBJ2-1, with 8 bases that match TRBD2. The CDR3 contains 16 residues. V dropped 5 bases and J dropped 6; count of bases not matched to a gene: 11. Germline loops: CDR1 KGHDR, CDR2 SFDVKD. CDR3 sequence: CATSAPGREGSNEQFF. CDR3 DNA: TGTGCCACCAGTGCCCCTGGACGGGAGGGCTCCAATGAGCAGTTCTTC.

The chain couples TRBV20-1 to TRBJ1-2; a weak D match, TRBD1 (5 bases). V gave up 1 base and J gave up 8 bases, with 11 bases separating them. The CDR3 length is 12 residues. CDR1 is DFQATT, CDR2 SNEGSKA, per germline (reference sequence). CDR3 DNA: TGCAGTGCTAGAGTAGGGGATATCGGCTACACCTTC. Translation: CSARVGDIGYTF.

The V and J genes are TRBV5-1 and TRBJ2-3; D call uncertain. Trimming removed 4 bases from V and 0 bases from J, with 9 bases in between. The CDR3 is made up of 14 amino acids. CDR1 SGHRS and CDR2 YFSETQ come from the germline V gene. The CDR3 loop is CASSPIPSTDTQYF. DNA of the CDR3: TGCGCCAGCAGCCCCATCCCAAGCACAGATACGCAGTATTTT. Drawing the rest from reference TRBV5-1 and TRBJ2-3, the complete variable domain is KAGVTQTPRYLIKTRGQQVTLSCSPISGHRSVSWYQQTPGQGLQFLFEYFSETQRNKGNFPGRFSGRQFSNSRSEMNVSTLELGDSALYLCASSPIPSTDTQYFGPGTRLTVL.

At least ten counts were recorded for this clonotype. The CDR3 is CASSLFGGAENTDTQYF. CDR3 nucleotide sequence: TGTGCCAGCAGTTTATTTGGGGGGGCGGAGAACACAGATACGCAGTATTTT. The gene calls are TRBV28 and TRBJ2-3; a weak D match, TRBD2 (7 bases). The CDR3 is 17 amino acids. V was cut by 1 base and J by 2 bases, with 16 bases left in between. CDR1 is MDHEN, CDR2 SYDVKM, per germline.

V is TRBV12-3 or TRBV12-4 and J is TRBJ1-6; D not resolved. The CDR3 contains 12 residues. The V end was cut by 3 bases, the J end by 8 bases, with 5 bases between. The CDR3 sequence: CASSFPHSPLHF. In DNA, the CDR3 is TGTGCCAGCAGTTTCCCCCATTCACCCCTCCACTTT.

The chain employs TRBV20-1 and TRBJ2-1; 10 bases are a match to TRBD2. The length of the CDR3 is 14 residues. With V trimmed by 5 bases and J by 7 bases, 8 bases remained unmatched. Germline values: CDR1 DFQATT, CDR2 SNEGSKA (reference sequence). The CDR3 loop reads CSASPGLAINEQFF. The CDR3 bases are TGCAGTGCTTCCCCGGGACTAGCGATAAATGAGCAGTTCTTC.

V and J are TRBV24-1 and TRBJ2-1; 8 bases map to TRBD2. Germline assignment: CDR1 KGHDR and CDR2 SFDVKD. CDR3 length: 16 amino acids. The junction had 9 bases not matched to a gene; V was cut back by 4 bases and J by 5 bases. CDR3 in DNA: TGTGCCACCAGTGAATCGCCGGGAGGGCCAAACAATGAGCAGTTCTTC. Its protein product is CATSESPGGPNNEQFF.

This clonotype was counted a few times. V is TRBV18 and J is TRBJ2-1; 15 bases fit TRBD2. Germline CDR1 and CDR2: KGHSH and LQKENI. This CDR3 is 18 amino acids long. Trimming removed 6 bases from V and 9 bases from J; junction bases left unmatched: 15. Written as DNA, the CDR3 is TGTGCCAGCTCTGGACTAGCGGGAGGGCCGATGGGATTTCGTGAGCAGTTCTTC. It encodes CASSGLAGGPMGFREQFF.

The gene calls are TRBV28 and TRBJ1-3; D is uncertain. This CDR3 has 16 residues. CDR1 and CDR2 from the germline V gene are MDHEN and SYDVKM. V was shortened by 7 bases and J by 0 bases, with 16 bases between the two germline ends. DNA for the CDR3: TGTGCCAGCAACCCCCGAGGGTTCCCCTCTGGAAACACCATATATTTT. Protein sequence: CASNPRGFPSGNTIYF. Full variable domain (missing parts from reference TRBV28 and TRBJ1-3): DVKVTQSSRYLVKRTGEKVFLECVQDMDHENMFWYRQDPGLGLRLIYFSYDVKMKEKGDIPEGYSVSREKKERFSLILESASTNQTSMYLCASNPRGFPSGNTIYFGEGSWLTVV.

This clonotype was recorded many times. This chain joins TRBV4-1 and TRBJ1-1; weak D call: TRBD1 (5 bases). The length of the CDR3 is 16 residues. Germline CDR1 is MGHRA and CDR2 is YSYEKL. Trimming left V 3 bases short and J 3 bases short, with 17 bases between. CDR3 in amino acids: CASSHPRSGRDTEAFF. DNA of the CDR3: TGCGCCAGCAGCCACCCACGGTCGGGGCGAGACACTGAAGCTTTCTTT.

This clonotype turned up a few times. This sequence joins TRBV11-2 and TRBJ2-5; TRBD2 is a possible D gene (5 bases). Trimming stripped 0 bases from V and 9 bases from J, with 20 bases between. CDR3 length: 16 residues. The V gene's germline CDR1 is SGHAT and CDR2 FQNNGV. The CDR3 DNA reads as TGTGCCAGCAGCTTAGATTATGTCGGGATAGAATGGGCCCAGTACTTC. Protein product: CASSLDYVGIEWAQYF.

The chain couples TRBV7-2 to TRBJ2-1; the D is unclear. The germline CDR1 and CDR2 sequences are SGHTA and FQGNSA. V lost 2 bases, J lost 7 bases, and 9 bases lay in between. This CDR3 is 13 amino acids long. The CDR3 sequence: CASSLFSQNEQFF. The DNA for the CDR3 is TGTGCCAGCAGCTTATTTAGTCAGAATGAGCAGTTCTTC.

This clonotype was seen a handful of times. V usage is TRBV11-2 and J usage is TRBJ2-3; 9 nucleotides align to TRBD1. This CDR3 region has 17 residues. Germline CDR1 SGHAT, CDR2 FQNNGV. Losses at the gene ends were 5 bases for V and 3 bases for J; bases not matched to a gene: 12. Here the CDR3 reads CASSPTHRGQGTDTQYF. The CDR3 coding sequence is TGTGCCAGCAGCCCCACCCATAGGGGACAGGGAACAGATACGCAGTATTTT.

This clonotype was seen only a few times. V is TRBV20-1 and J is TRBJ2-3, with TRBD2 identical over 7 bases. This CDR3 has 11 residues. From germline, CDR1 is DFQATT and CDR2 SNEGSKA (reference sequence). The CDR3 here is CSCGRSDTQYF. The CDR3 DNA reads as TGCAGCTGCGGGAGATCAGATACGCAGTATTTT.

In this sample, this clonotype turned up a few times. The chain's CDR3 is CSVASGTSNQPQHF. The CDR3 region has the DNA TGCAGCGTTGCCTCGGGGACTAGCAATCAGCCCCAGCATTTT. V usage is TRBV29-1 and J usage is TRBJ1-5; possible D gene TRBD1, 5 bases. Germline V gene data show CDR1 as SQVTM and CDR2 as ANQGSEA. The CDR3 contains 14 residues. V lost 4 bases, J lost 0 bases, and 10 bases lay in between.

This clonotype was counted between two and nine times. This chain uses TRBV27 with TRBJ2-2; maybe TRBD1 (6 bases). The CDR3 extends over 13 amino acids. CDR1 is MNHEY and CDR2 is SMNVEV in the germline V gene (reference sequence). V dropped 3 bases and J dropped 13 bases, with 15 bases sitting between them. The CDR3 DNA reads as TGTGCCAGCAGTTTGGGTACAGGGTGGGTGCTGTTTTTT. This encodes CASSLGTGWVLFF.

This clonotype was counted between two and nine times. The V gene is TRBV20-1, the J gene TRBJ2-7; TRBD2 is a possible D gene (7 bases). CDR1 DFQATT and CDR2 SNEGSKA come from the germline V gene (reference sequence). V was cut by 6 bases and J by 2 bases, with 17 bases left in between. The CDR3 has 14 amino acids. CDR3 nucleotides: TGCAGTGCGAGGGGGGGACACACTACCTACGAGCAGTACGTC. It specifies CSARGGHTTYEQYV.

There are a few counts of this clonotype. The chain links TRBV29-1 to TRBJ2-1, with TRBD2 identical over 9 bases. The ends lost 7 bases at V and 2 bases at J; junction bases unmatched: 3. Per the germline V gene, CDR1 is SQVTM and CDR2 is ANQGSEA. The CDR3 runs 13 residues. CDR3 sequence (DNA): TGCAGCGCTTGGACTAGCGCCTACAATGAGCAGTTCTTC. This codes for CSAWTSAYNEQFF.

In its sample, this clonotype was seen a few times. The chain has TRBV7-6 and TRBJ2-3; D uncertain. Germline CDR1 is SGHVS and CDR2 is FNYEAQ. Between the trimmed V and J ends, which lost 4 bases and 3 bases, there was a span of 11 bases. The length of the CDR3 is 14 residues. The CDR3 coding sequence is TGTGCCAGCAGCTCGGACCCGGGTACAGATACGCAGTATTTT. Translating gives CASSSDPGTDTQYF. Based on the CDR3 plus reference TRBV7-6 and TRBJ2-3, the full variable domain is GAGVSQSPRYKVTKRGQDVALRCDPISGHVSLYWYRQALGQGPEFLTYFNYEAQQDKSGLPNDRFSAERPEGSISTLTIQRTEQRDSAMYRCASSSDPGTDTQYFGPGTRLTVL.

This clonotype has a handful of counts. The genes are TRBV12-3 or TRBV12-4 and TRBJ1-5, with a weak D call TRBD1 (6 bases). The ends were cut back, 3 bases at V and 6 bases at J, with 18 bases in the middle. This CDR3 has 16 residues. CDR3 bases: TGTGCCAGCAGTTTTGGTTTCACAGGGTTGGGTCAGCCCCAGCATTTT. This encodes CASSFGFTGLGQPQHF.

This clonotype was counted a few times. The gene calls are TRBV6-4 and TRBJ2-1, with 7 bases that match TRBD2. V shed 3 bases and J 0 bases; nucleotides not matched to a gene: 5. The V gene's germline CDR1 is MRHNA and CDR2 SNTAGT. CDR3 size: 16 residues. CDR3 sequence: CASSDLAASSYNEQFF. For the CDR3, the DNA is TGTGCCAGCAGTGATCTAGCGGCTTCCTCCTACAATGAGCAGTTCTTC.

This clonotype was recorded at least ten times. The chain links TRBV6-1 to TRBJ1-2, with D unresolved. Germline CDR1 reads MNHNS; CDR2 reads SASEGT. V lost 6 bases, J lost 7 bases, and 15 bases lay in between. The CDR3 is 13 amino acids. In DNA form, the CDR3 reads TGTGCCAGCAGCAAAACAGCTATGGGTGGCTACACCTTC. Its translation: CASSKTAMGGYTF.